Listed below are T cell receptor beta chains from one sample, sequenced in a study of T cell responses to AZD1222 COVID-19 vaccine. Data came from immunoSEQ multiplex PCR; TCRdb stores just in-frame clones and leaves some out. The sample includes roughly 150,000 clones, 88% of them seen just once. This material consisted of peripheral blood, taken on day 0 of MenACWY control vaccination. These receptors all stem from an adult in good health. The CDR3 runs from the conserved cysteine through the conserved F or W. The order of the fields is clone size, J gene, D gene, V gene, CDR3 protein, CDR3 DNA. A D gene is named only where the DNA matches it firmly. Part of the rows lack a size; the others show once, few, many or a class for expanded clones.

size: .; J: TRBJ1-4; D: .; V: TRBV11-3; CDR3: CASSSDIYGEKLFF; DNA: TGTGCCAGCAGCTCCGACATATACGGAGAAAAACTGTTTTTT
size: .; J: TRBJ1-5; D: .; V: TRBV9; CDR3: CARGGGSGNQPQHF; DNA: TGTGCCAGAGGGGGAGGGTCGGGGAATCAGCCCCAGCATTTT
size: .; J: TRBJ2-7; D: .; V: TRBV6-5; CDR3: CASSYGRSSYEQYF; DNA: TGTGCCAGCAGTTACGGGAGATCCTCCTACGAGCAGTACTTC
size: .; J: TRBJ1-4; D: .; V: TRBV10-3; CDR3: CASKGNGNEKLFF; DNA: TGTGCCTCGAAGGGAAATGGGAATGAAAAACTGTTTTTT
size: .; J: TRBJ1-2; D: TRBD1; V: TRBV29-1; CDR3: CSVQGAGNYGYTF; DNA: TGCAGCGTGCAGGGGGCGGGTAACTATGGCTACACCTTC
size: .; J: TRBJ1-1; D: .; V: TRBV7-8; CDR3: CASSLGGRIEAFF; DNA: TGTGCCAGCAGCTTAGGGGGGCGGATTGAAGCTTTCTTT
size: .; J: TRBJ2-2; D: .; V: TRBV7-3; CDR3: CASSLNSGANGELFF; DNA: TGTGCCAGCAGCTTAAATTCTGGGGCTAACGGGGAGCTGTTTTTT
size: .; J: TRBJ1-5; D: TRBD1; V: TRBV6-5; CDR3: CASSPGGVNQPQHF; DNA: TGTGCCAGCAGCCCAGGGGGCGTTAATCAGCCCCAGCATTTT
size: .; J: TRBJ1-4; D: .; V: TRBV30; CDR3: CAWRSIRQGEKLFF; DNA: TGTGCCTGGAGGTCAATAAGGCAAGGTGAAAAACTGTTTTTT
size: .; J: TRBJ1-1; D: .; V: TRBV11-3; CDR3: CASSLEPQAGTEAFF; DNA: TGTGCCAGCAGCTTAGAGCCCCAGGCTGGCACTGAAGCTTTCTTT
size: .; J: TRBJ2-1; D: .; V: TRBV9; CDR3: CASSVWPESYNEQFF; DNA: TGTGCCAGCAGCGTGTGGCCAGAATCCTACAATGAGCAGTTCTTC
size: .; J: TRBJ1-2; D: TRBD1; V: TRBV4-2; CDR3: CASSQDLNRGHGYTF; DNA: TGTGCCAGCAGCCAAGATCTAAACAGGGGGCATGGCTACACCTTC
size: .; J: TRBJ2-5; D: .; V: TRBV5-1; CDR3: CASSGTGSETQYF; DNA: TGCGCCAGCAGCGGAACAGGGTCAGAGACCCAGTACTTC
size: .; J: TRBJ2-6; D: .; V: TRBV6-1; CDR3: CASSEALRASSGANVLTF; DNA: TGTGCCAGCAGTGAAGCGCTTCGGGCATCCTCTGGGGCCAACGTCCTGACTTTC
size: .; J: TRBJ2-3; D: TRBD2; V: TRBV20-1; CDR3: CSASLLAGEADTQYF; DNA: TGCAGTGCTAGTCTTCTAGCGGGAGAGGCAGATACGCAGTATTTT
size: few; J: TRBJ2-2; D: TRBD2; V: TRBV5-5; CDR3: CASSPRGGRGELFF; DNA: TGTGCCAGCAGCCCGCGGGGGGGCCGCGGGGAGCTGTTTTTT
size: .; J: TRBJ1-2; D: .; V: TRBV5-4; CDR3: CASSLGGTRGLLYGYTF; DNA: TGTGCCAGCAGCTTGGGTGGGACTCGAGGACTCCTCTATGGCTACACCTTC
size: .; J: TRBJ2-3; D: .; V: TRBV28; CDR3: CASSLNRRGTTITDTQYF; DNA: TGTGCCAGCAGTTTAAACCGTCGGGGGACCACAATCACAGATACGCAGTATTTT
size: .; J: TRBJ2-7; D: .; V: TRBV3-1/TRBV3-2; CDR3: CASSPRDLYEQYF; DNA: TGTGCCAGCAGCCCCCGCGACCTCTACGAGCAGTACTTC
size: .; J: TRBJ2-1; D: .; V: TRBV9; CDR3: CASSVGSYNEQFF; DNA: TGTGCCAGCAGCGTAGGATCTTACAATGAGCAGTTCTTC
size: .; J: TRBJ2-5; D: .; V: TRBV3-1/TRBV3-2; CDR3: CASSQDPYLYQETQYF; DNA: TGTGCCAGCAGCCAAGATCCCTATCTGTACCAAGAGACCCAGTACTTC
size: .; J: TRBJ1-1; D: .; V: TRBV7-2; CDR3: CASSLAEGNTEAFF; DNA: TGTGCCAGCAGCTTAGCGGAGGGAAACACTGAAGCTTTCTTT
size: .; J: TRBJ1-3; D: TRBD1; V: TRBV28; CDR3: CASSFSGTAFSGNTIYF; DNA: TGTGCCAGCAGTTTTAGTGGGACAGCTTTCTCTGGAAACACCATATATTTT
size: once; J: TRBJ2-3; D: TRBD2; V: TRBV11-3; CDR3: CASRGWTSFTDTQYF; DNA: TGTGCCAGCAGAGGTTGGACTAGCTTCACAGATACGCAGTATTTT
size: once; J: TRBJ2-2; D: .; V: TRBV24-1; CDR3: CATSDRVGSFTGELFF; DNA: TGTGCCACCAGTGACCGGGTGGGTTCCTTCACCGGGGAGCTGTTTTTT
size: .; J: TRBJ1-1; D: TRBD1; V: TRBV6-5; CDR3: CASSYSLTGRDEAFF; DNA: TGTGCCAGCAGTTACTCTTTGACAGGGAGGGATGAAGCTTTCTTT
size: .; J: TRBJ1-1; D: .; V: TRBV29-1; CDR3: CSVGRVNTEAFF; DNA: TGCAGCGTCGGTCGGGTGAACACTGAAGCTTTCTTT
size: .; J: TRBJ1-5; D: .; V: TRBV3-1/TRBV3-2; CDR3: CASSQEPGRGRQPQHF; DNA: TGTGCCAGCAGCCAAGAACCGGGGAGGGGGAGACAGCCCCAGCATTTT
size: .; J: TRBJ2-1; D: .; V: TRBV11-2; CDR3: CASSLGLGRVNEQFF; DNA: TGTGCCAGCAGCTTAGGTCTGGGCCGGGTCAATGAGCAGTTCTTC
size: .; J: TRBJ2-3; D: TRBD2; V: TRBV5-1; CDR3: CASSQREVGDTQYF; DNA: TGCGCCAGCAGCCAGCGGGAGGTTGGAGATACGCAGTATTTT
size: once; J: TRBJ1-5; D: TRBD1; V: TRBV5-6; CDR3: CASSFGTGISNQPQHF; DNA: TGTGCCAGCAGCTTCGGGACAGGGATTAGCAATCAGCCCCAGCATTTT
size: .; J: TRBJ2-2; D: .; V: TRBV19; CDR3: CASRDTGELFF; DNA: TGTGCCAGTAGGGACACCGGGGAGCTGTTTTTT
size: .; J: TRBJ2-7; D: TRBD2; V: TRBV4-3; CDR3: CASSQLPAGTSGSYEQYF; DNA: TGCGCCAGCAGCCAATTGCCCGCCGGGACTAGCGGATCCTACGAGCAGTACTTC
size: .; J: TRBJ2-2; D: .; V: TRBV5-4; CDR3: CASSLADSSGELFF; DNA: TGTGCCAGCAGCTTGGCGGACTCTTCCGGGGAGCTGTTTTTT
size: .; J: TRBJ1-3; D: TRBD1; V: TRBV10-3; CDR3: CAITDRVSASIYF; DNA: TGTGCCATAACGGACAGGGTCTCTGCGTCCATATATTTT
size: .; J: TRBJ1-5; D: TRBD1; V: TRBV7-9; CDR3: CASSLGTGAGNQPQHF; DNA: TGTGCCAGCAGCTTAGGGACAGGGGCGGGCAATCAGCCCCAGCATTTT
size: .; J: TRBJ2-7; D: .; V: TRBV7-8; CDR3: CASSPRGDEQYF; DNA: TGTGCCAGCAGCCCTCGAGGGGACGAGCAGTACTTC
size: .; J: TRBJ2-7; D: .; V: TRBV18; CDR3: CASSPPGSQREQYF; DNA: TGTGCCAGCTCACCACCCGGCAGCCAGAGGGAGCAGTACTTC
size: .; J: TRBJ1-4; D: .; V: TRBV4-1; CDR3: CASSHLLIQGKGKLFF; DNA: TGCGCCAGCAGCCATCTCCTCATACAGGGAAAGGGAAAACTGTTTTTT
size: .; J: TRBJ2-7; D: TRBD1; V: TRBV18; CDR3: CASSLGQGAYEQYF; DNA: TGTGCCAGCTCACTGGGACAGGGGGCGTACGAGCAGTACTTC
size: once; J: TRBJ1-1; D: TRBD1; V: TRBV19; CDR3: CASSDRVRNTEAFF; DNA: TGTGCCAGTAGTGACAGGGTCAGGAACACTGAAGCTTTCTTT
size: .; J: TRBJ1-1; D: .; V: TRBV28; CDR3: CASSPGRRTVEAFF; DNA: TGTGCCAGCAGCCCGGGACGGAGAACAGTTGAAGCTTTCTTT
size: .; J: TRBJ2-7; D: .; V: TRBV11-3; CDR3: CASSSIRAYEQYF; DNA: TGTGCCAGCAGCTCAATCAGGGCCTACGAGCAGTACTTC
size: .; J: TRBJ2-3; D: .; V: TRBV7-2; CDR3: CASSLATSTDTQYF; DNA: TGTGCCAGCAGCTTAGCAACTAGCACAGATACGCAGTATTTT
size: .; J: TRBJ2-2; D: .; V: TRBV3-1/TRBV3-2; CDR3: CASSQVTLDHGELFF; DNA: TGTGCCAGCAGCCAAGTAACCCTAGATCACGGGGAGCTGTTTTTT
size: .; J: TRBJ2-2; D: .; V: TRBV19; CDR3: CASSVRGGADTGELFF; DNA: TGTGCCAGTAGTGTCCGAGGGGGGGCCGACACCGGGGAGCTGTTTTTT
size: .; J: TRBJ1-1; D: TRBD1; V: TRBV9; CDR3: CASSSLTGTNTEAFF; DNA: TGTGCCAGCAGCTCGCTGACAGGGACGAACACTGAAGCTTTCTTT
size: .; J: TRBJ1-6; D: .; V: TRBV19; CDR3: CASSIRSMGGLNSPLHF; DNA: TGTGCCAGTAGTATCCGAAGTATGGGGGGGCTTAATTCACCCCTCCACTTT
size: .; J: TRBJ1-5; D: TRBD1; V: TRBV6-1; CDR3: CASSEVRQGVNQPQHF; DNA: TGTGCCAGCAGCGAAGTACGACAGGGGGTCAATCAGCCCCAGCATTTT
size: .; J: TRBJ1-4; D: .; V: TRBV24-1; CDR3: CATSVWGRTLNEKLFF; DNA: TGTGCCACCAGTGTATGGGGCCGAACCCTTAATGAAAAACTGTTTTTT
size: .; J: TRBJ1-6; D: TRBD1; V: TRBV3-1/TRBV3-2; CDR3: CASSRSSTGYNSPLHF; DNA: TGTGCCAGCAGCCGATCCTCGACAGGGTATAATTCACCCCTCCACTTT
size: .; J: TRBJ2-1; D: TRBD2; V: TRBV6-5; CDR3: CASSATPPGGNEQFF; DNA: TGTGCCAGCAGCGCAACGCCCCCGGGGGGGAATGAGCAGTTCTTC
size: .; J: TRBJ2-2; D: .; V: TRBV18; CDR3: CASSPAGARTGELFF; DNA: TGTGCCAGCTCACCCGCCGGAGCGCGCACCGGGGAGCTGTTTTTT
size: .; J: TRBJ1-4; D: .; V: TRBV4-2; CDR3: CASSQRALTWEKLFF; DNA: TGTGCCAGCAGCCAAAGGGCCCTTACATGGGAAAAACTGTTTTTT
size: .; J: TRBJ2-1; D: .; V: TRBV5-7; CDR3: CASSLGGSSYNEQFF; DNA: TGTGCCAGCAGCTTGGGTGGGAGCTCCTACAATGAGCAGTTCTTC
size: once; J: TRBJ1-6; D: TRBD1; V: TRBV7-2; CDR3: CASSSTGGRNSPLHF; DNA: TGTGCCAGCAGCTCCACAGGGGGAAGGAATTCACCCCTCCACTTT
size: .; J: TRBJ2-2; D: TRBD1; V: TRBV23-1; CDR3: CASSQDRGFPGELFF; DNA: TGCGCCAGCAGTCAGGACAGGGGGTTTCCCGGGGAGCTGTTTTTT